Sequencing of this T cell receptor beta chain was carried out in a study of T cell responses to AZD1222 COVID-19 vaccine. Notes on the study in general: A rise in Spike-specific TCR breadth and depth followed two AZD1222 doses. Sampling captured repertoires only after the peak T cell response. Reports indicate that nearly half of spike-specific TCRs are directed at unmutated variant regions.

The CDR3 has 15 residues. The germline CDR1 and CDR2 sequences are KGHSH and LQKENI. V lost 4 bases and J lost 5, with 15 bases in between. Assay used: immunoSEQ multiplex PCR; TCRdb lists only in-frame clones, some missing. The sample shows 100,000 to 140,000 clones, around 91% of them seen only once. As regards this clone: The antigen remains unidentified.

Here the sequenced sample was peripheral blood, taken on day 0 of AZD1222 vaccination. This clonotype originated in an adult in good health. The chain combines TRBV18 with TRBJ1-5, with D possibly being TRBD1 (6 bases). The CDR3 loop is CASSRNRDNDQPQHF. In nucleotides, the CDR3 is TGTGCCAGCTCACGTAACCGGGACAACGATCAGCCCCAGCATTTT.